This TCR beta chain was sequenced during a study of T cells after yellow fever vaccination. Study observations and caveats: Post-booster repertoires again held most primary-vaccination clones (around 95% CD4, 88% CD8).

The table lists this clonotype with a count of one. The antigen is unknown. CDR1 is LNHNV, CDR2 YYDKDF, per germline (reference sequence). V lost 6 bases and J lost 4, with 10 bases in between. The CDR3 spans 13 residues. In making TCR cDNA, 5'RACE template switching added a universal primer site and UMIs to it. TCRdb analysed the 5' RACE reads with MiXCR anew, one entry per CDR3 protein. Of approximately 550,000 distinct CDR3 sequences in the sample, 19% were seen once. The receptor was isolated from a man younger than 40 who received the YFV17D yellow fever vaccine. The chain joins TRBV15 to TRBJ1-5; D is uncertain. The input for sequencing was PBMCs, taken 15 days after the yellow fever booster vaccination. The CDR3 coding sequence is TGTGCCACCAGACACTCCGAAAATCAGCCCCAGCATTTT. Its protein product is CATRHSENQPQHF.